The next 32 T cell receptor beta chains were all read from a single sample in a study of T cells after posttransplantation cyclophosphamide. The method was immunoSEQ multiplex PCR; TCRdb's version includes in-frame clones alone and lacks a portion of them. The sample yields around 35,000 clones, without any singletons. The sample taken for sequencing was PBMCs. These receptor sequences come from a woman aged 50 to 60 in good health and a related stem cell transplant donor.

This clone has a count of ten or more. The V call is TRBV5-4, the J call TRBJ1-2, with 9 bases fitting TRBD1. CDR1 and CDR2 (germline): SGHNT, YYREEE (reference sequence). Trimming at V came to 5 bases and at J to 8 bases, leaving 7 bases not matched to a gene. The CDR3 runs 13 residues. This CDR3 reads CASRWDREGGYTF. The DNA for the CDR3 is TGTGCCAGCAGATGGGACAGGGAAGGAGGCTACACCTTC.

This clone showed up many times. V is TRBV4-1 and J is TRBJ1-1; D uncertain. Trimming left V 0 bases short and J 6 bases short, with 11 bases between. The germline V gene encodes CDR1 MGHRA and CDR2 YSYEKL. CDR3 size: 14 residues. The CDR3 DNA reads TGCGCCAGCAGCCAAGAAACGGGGAGGGCTGAAGCTTTCTTT. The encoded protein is CASSQETGRAEAFF.

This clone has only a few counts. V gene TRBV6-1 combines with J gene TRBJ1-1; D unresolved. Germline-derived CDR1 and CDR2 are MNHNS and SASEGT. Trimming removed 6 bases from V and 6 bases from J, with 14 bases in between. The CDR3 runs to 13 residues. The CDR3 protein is CASSVRATSEAFF. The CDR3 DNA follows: TGTGCCAGCAGCGTACGAGCTACCTCTGAAGCTTTCTTT.

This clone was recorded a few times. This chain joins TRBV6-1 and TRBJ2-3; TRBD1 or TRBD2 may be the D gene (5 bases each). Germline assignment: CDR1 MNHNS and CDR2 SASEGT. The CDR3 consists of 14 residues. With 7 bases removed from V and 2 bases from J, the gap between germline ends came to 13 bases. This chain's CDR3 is CASKGRGDTDTQYF. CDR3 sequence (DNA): TGTGCCAGCAAGGGGAGAGGAGACACAGATACGCAGTATTTT.

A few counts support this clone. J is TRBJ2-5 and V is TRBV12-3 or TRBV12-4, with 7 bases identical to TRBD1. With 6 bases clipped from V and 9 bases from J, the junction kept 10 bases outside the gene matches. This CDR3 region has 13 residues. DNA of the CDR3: TGTGCCAGCAGCCGGGACAGAGAAGGGCCCCAGTACTTC. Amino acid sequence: CASSRDREGPQYF.

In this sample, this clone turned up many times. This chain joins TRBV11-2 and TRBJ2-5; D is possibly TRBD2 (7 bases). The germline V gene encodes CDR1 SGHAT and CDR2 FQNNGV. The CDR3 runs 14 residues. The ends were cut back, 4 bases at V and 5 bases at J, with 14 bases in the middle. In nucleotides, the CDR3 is TGTGCCAGCAGCTCCCGGGGGGCCCGTGAGACCCAGTACTTC. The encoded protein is CASSSRGARETQYF.

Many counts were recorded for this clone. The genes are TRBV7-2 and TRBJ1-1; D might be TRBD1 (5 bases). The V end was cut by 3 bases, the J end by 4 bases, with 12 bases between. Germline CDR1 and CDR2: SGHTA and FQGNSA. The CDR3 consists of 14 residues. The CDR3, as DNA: TGTGCCAGCAGCTTGCAGGGATCGGGCACTGAAGCTTTCTTT. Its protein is CASSLQGSGTEAFF.

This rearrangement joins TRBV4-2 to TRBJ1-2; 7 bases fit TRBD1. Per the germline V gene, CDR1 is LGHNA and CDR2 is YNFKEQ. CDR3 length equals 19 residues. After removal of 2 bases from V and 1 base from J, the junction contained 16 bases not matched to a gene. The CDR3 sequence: CASSQPTKQQGFVNYGYTF. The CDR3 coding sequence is TGTGCCAGCAGCCAACCCACTAAGCAACAGGGGTTCGTTAACTATGGCTACACCTTC.

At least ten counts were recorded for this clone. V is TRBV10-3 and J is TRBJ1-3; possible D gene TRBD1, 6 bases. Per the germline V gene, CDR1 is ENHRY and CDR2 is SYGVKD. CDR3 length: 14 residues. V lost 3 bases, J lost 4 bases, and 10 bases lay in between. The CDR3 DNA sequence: TGTGCCATCAGTGATGGGGGCGCGGGAAACACCATATATTTT. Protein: CAISDGGAGNTIYF.

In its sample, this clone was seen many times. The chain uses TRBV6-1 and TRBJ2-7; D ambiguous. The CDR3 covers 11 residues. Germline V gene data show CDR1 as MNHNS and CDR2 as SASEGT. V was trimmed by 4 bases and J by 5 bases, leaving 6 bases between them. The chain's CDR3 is CASSVTDEQYF. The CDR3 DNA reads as TGTGCCAGCAGTGTAACAGACGAGCAGTACTTC.

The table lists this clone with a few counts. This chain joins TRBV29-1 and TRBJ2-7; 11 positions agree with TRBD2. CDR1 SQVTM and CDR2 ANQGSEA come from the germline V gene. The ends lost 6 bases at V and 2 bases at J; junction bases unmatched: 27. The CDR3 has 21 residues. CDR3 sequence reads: CSVLKAKGTREGSGRAYEQYF. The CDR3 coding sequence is TGCAGCGTCTTGAAGGCGAAAGGGACACGGGAGGGTAGCGGGAGGGCCTACGAGCAGTACTTC.

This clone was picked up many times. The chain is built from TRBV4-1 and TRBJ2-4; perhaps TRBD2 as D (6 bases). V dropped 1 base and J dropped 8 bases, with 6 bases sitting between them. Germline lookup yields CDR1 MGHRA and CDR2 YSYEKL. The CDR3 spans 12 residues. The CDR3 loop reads CASSQVADIQYF. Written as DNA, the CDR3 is TGCGCCAGCAGCCAAGTAGCGGACATTCAGTACTTC.

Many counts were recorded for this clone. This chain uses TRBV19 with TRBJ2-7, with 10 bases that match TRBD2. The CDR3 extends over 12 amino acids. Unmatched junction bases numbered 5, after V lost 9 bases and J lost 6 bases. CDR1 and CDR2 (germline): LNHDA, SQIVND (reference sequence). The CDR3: CASTSGIREQYF. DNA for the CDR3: TGTGCCAGCACTAGCGGGATCCGCGAGCAGTACTTC.

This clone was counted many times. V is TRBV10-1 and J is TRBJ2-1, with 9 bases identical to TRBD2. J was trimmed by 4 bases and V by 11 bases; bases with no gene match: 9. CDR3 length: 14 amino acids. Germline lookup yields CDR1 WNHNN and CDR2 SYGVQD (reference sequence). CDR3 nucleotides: TGCGCCGCAAATAGCGGGAGAAATTACAATGAGCAGTTCTTC. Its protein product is CAANSGRNYNEQFF.

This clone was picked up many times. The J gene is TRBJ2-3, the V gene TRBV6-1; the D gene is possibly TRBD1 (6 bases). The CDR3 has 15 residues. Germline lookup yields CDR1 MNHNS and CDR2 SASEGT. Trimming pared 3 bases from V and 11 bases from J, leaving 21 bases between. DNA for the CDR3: TGTGCCAGCAGTGAGACCGTTAGACAGGATGTTGGGCAGTATTTT. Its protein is CASSETVRQDVGQYF.

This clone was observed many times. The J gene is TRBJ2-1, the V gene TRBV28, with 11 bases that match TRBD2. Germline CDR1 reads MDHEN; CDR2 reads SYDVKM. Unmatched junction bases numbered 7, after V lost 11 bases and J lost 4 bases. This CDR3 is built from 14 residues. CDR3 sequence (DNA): TGTGCCGCTATTACTAGCGGGAGATACAATGAGCAGTTCTTC. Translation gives CAAITSGRYNEQFF.

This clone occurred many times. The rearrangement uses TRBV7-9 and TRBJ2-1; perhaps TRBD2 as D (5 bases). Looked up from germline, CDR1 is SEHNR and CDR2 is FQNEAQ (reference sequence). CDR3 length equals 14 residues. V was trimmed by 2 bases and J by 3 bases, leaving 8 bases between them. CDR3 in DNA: TGTGCCAGCAGCTTAACCGGGGTCTACAATGAGCAGTTCTTC. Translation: CASSLTGVYNEQFF.

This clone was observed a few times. CDR3 nucleotide sequence: TGTGCCAGTATGAACAGGGGCCTCTACACCGGGGAGCTGTTTTTT. This translates into CASMNRGLYTGELFF. The V call is TRBV19, the J call TRBJ2-2; TRBD1 matches at 7 bases. Germline assignment: CDR1 LNHDA and CDR2 SQIVND (reference sequence). CDR3 length: 15 amino acids. V shed 7 bases, J shed 3 bases, and the junction held 8 bases outside the gene matches.

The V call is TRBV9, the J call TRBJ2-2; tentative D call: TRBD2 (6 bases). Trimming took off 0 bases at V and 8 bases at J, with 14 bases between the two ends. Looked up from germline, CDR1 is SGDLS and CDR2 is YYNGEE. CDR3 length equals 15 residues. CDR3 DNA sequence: TGTGCCAGCAGCGTAGTGGACTACAAGGAGGGGGAGCTGTTTTTT. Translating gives CASSVVDYKEGELFF.

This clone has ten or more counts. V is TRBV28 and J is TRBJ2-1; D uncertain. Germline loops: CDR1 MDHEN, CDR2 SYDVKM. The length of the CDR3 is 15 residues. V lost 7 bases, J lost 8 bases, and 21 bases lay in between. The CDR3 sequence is CASTSTLELSDEQFF. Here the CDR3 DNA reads TGTGCCAGCACCTCTACCCTAGAGTTATCGGATGAGCAGTTCTTC.

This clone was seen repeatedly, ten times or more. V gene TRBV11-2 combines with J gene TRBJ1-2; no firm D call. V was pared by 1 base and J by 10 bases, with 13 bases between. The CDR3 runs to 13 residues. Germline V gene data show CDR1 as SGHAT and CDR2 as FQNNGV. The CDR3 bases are TGTGCCAGCAGCTTAGGAGACAATACGATCTACACCTTC. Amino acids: CASSLGDNTIYTF.

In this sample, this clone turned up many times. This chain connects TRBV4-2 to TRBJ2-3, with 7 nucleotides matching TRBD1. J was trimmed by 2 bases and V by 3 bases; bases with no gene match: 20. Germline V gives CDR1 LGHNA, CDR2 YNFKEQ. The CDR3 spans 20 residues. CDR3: CASSHLFHGSQGSSTDTQYF. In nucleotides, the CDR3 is TGTGCCAGCAGCCATCTTTTCCATGGTTCACAGGGGTCCTCCACAGATACGCAGTATTTT.

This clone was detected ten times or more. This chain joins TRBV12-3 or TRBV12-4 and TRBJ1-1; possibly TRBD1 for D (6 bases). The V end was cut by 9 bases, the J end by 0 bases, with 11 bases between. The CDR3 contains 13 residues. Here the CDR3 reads CASSDSLNTEAFF. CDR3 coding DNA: TGTGCCAGTTCGGACAGCTTGAACACTGAAGCTTTCTTT.

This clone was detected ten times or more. CDR3 protein: CASALGLGEQFF. The CDR3 DNA follows: TGTGCCAGCGCCTTGGGACTAGGGGAGCAGTTCTTC. This sequence joins TRBV12-3 or TRBV12-4 and TRBJ2-1; TRBD2 agrees at 8 bases. J gave up 10 bases and V 8 bases, and 7 bases lay outside the gene matches. This CDR3 spans 12 amino acids.

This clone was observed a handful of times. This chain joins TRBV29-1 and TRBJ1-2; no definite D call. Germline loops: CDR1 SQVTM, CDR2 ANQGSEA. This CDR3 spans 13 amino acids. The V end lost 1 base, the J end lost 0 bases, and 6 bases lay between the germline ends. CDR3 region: CSVEGSANYGYTF. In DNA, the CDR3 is TGCAGCGTTGAAGGTAGCGCTAACTATGGCTACACCTTC.

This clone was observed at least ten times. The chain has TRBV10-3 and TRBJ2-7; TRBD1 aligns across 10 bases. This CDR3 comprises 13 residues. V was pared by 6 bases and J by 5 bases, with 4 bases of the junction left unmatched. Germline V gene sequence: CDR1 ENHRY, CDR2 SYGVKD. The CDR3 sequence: CAIRGTGVHEQYF. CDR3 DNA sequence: TGTGCCATCAGGGGGACAGGGGTCCACGAGCAGTACTTC.

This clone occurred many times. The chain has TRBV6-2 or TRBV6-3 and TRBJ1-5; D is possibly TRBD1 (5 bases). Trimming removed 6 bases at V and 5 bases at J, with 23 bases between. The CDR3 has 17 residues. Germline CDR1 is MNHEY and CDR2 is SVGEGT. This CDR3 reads CASRVRGSRDLDQPQHF. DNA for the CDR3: TGTGCCAGCAGGGTAAGGGGTTCTAGAGATTTGGATCAGCCCCAGCATTTT.

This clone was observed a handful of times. CDR3 sequence (DNA): TGTGCCACCAGCACGGGACTAGCGGGCGGCACAGATACGCAGTATTTT. Translating it yields CATSTGLAGGTDTQYF. The chain uses TRBV15 and TRBJ2-3, with 12 bases aligning to TRBD2. The CDR3 sequence is 16 residues long. CDR1 is LNHNV, CDR2 YYDKDF, per germline (reference sequence). After removal of 4 bases from V and 1 base from J, the junction contained 3 bases not matched to a gene. Combining the CDR3 with reference TRBV15 and TRBJ2-3 gives the whole variable domain DAMVIQNPRYQVTQFGKPVTLSCSQTLNHNVMYWYQQKSSQAPKLLFHYYDKDFNNEADTPDNFQSRRPNTSFCFLDIRSPGLGDTAMYLCATSTGLAGGTDTQYFGPGTRLTVL.

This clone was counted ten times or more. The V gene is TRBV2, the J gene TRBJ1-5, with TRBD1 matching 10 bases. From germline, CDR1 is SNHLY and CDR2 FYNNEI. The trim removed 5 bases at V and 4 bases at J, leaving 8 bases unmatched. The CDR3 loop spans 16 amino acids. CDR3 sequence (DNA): TGTGCCAGCAGTCTGAGGACAGGGGGAAGGAATCAGCCCCAGCATTTT. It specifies CASSLRTGGRNQPQHF. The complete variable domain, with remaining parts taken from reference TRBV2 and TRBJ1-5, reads EPEVTQTPSHQVTQMGQEVILRCVPISNHLYFYWYRQILGQKVEFLVSFYNNEISEKSEIFDDQFSVERPDGSNFTLKIRSTKLEDSAMYFCASSLRTGGRNQPQHFGDGTRLSIL.

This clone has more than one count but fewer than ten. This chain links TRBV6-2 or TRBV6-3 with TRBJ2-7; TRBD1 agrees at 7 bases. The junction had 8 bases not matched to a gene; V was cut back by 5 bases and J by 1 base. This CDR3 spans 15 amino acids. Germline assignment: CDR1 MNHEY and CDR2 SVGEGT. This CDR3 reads CASSLGTARSYEQYF. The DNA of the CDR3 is TGTGCCAGCAGTCTCGGGACAGCACGGTCCTACGAGCAGTACTTC.

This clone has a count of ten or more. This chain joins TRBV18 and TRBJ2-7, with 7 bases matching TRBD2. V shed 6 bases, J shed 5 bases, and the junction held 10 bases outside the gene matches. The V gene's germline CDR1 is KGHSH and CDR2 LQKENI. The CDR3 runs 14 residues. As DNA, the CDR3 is TGTGCCAGCTCTCTCAGGGACTATGGTGACGAGCAGTACTTC. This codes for CASSLRDYGDEQYF. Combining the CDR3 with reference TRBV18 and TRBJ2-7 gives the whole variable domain NAGVMQNPRHLVRRRGQEARLRCSPMKGHSHVYWYRQLPEEGLKFMVYLQKENIIDESGMPKERFSAEFPKEGPSILRIQQVVRGDSAAYFCASSLRDYGDEQYFGPGTRLTVT.

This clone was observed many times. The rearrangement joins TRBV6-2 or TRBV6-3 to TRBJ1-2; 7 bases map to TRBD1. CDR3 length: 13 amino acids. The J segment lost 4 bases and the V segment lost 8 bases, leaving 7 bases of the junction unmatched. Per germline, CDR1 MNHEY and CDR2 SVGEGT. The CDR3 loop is CASGLTGIYGYTF. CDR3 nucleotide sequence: TGTGCCAGCGGATTGACAGGGATCTATGGCTACACCTTC.